Following are 24 T cell receptor beta chains from one sample sequenced in a study of technical replicates of blood from a few donors. TCRdb keeps only in-frame clones here, not all; method: immunoSEQ multiplex PCR. Counted here are under 70,000 clones, about nine tenths occurring once; the ten biggest clones make up over 4%. Material for sequencing was PBMCs. The receptors were sampled from a human donor in good health. Some clones in this sample may be carry-over from other donors' samples.

The chain has TRBV27 and TRBJ1-1, with a possible D match to TRBD1 (6 bases). CDR1 MNHEY and CDR2 SMNVEV come from the germline V gene (reference sequence). V gave up 2 bases and J gave up 6 bases, with 10 bases separating them. The CDR3 extends over 13 amino acids. The CDR3 sequence: CASSLDRFSEAFF. CDR3 DNA: TGTGCCAGCAGTTTAGACAGGTTCTCTGAAGCTTTCTTT.

This chain joins TRBV6-5 and TRBJ2-3, with 7 nucleotides matching TRBD1. This CDR3 has 15 residues. Germline CDR1 reads MNHEY; CDR2 reads SVGAGI. With V trimmed by 2 bases and J by 0 bases, 2 bases remained unmatched. CDR3 nucleotides: TGTGCCAGCAGTTACAACAGGGGTAGCACAGATACGCAGTATTTT. As protein: CASSYNRGSTDTQYF.

The chain links TRBV7-2 to TRBJ1-5, with no clear D. Trimming cost V 3 bases and J 6 bases, with 9 bases left between them. This CDR3 contains 13 residues. Looked up from germline, CDR1 is SGHTA and CDR2 is FQGNSA. CDR3 protein: CASSFVGAQPQHF. Here the CDR3 DNA reads TGTGCCAGCAGCTTCGTGGGCGCTCAGCCCCAGCATTTT. Drawing the rest from reference TRBV7-2 and TRBJ1-5, the complete variable domain is GAGVSQSPSNKVTEKGKDVELRCDPISGHTALYWYRQSLGQGLEFLIYFQGNSAPDKSGLPSDRFSAERTGGSVSTLTIQRTQQEDSAVYLCASSFVGAQPQHFGDGTRLSIL.

The gene calls are TRBV5-1 and TRBJ1-2, with 7 bases matching TRBD1. Looked up from germline, CDR1 is SGHRS and CDR2 is YFSETQ. This CDR3 region has 13 residues. The V segment lost 5 bases and the J segment 6 bases; nucleotides outside the gene matches: 7. The CDR3 reads CASSKTGNNGYTF. Written as DNA, the CDR3 is TGCGCCAGCAGTAAGACAGGGAATAATGGCTACACCTTC.

This chain joins TRBV29-1 and TRBJ1-1; D unresolved. The CDR3 extends over 11 amino acids. CDR1 and CDR2 (germline): SQVTM, ANQGSEA. V lost 4 bases and J 6 bases, leaving 9 bases between the germline ends. The CDR3 DNA reads as TGCAGCGTTGGATCCGGGGCTGAAGCTTTCTTT. Amino acid sequence: CSVGSGAEAFF.

J is TRBJ2-1 and V is TRBV30; no reliable D call. Germline CDR1 reads GTSNPN; CDR2 reads SVGIG (reference sequence). The CDR3 has 12 residues. With 2 bases removed from V and 10 bases from J, the gap between germline ends came to 12 bases. The CDR3 loop is CAWSRDFDEQFF. The CDR3 DNA follows: TGTGCCTGGAGTCGTGACTTCGACGAGCAGTTCTTC.

The V and J genes are TRBV7-2 and TRBJ1-5; D not certain. Germline lookup yields CDR1 SGHTA and CDR2 FQGNSA. Deletions cut 5 bases from V and 0 bases from J, with 11 bases between. The CDR3 runs 15 residues. CDR3 residues: CASSRVLDSNQPQHF. The CDR3 coding sequence is TGTGCCAGCAGCCGGGTTCTTGATAGCAATCAGCCCCAGCATTTT.

In its sample, this clone was seen once. The chain joins TRBV28 to TRBJ2-7; TRBD2 agrees at 7 bases. The CDR3 covers 14 residues. Germline V gene sequence: CDR1 MDHEN, CDR2 SYDVKM. J was trimmed by 1 base and V by 8 bases; bases with no gene match: 8. Written as DNA, the CDR3 is TGTGCCAGCCAACTCCGGCGGGGGTCCTACGAGCAGTACTTC. Its protein is CASQLRRGSYEQYF.

The V call is TRBV4-1, the J call TRBJ1-5; D uncertain. CDR3 length: 13 residues. V lost 3 bases and J lost 4, with 7 bases in between. CDR1 and CDR2 from the germline V gene are MGHRA and YSYEKL. CDR3 sequence: CASSQADNQPQHF. The CDR3, as DNA: TGCGCCAGCAGCCAGGCAGATAATCAGCCCCAGCATTTT.

This clone was observed many times. This sequence joins TRBV6-5 and TRBJ1-4; D unresolved. This CDR3 is 15 amino acids long. Trimming left V 0 bases short and J 3 bases short, with 8 bases between. Germline values: CDR1 MNHEY, CDR2 SVGAGI. This CDR3 is CASSYSQLPNEKLFF. The CDR3 region has the DNA TGTGCCAGCAGTTACTCGCAACTCCCTAATGAAAAACTGTTTTTT.

Concerning this clone itself: The same CDR3 is also encoded by other DNA sequences in this sample. This CDR3 reads CASSATGDEQYF. In nucleotides, the CDR3 is TGTGCCAGCAGCGCTACAGGGGACGAGCAGTACTTC. The chain links TRBV2 to TRBJ2-7; 7 nucleotides match TRBD1. The germline gives CDR1 SNHLY, CDR2 FYNNEI. After removal of 6 bases from V and 5 bases from J, the junction contained 4 bases not matched to a gene. The CDR3 loop spans 12 amino acids.

The chain joins TRBV27 to TRBJ2-1, with 7 bases lining up with TRBD2. The CDR3 contains 14 residues. Losses at the gene ends were 3 bases for V and 1 base for J; bases not matched to a gene: 0. The germline V gene has CDR1 MNHEY and CDR2 SMNVEV (reference sequence). The CDR3 DNA is TGTGCCAGCAGTTTGGGGGGGTCCTACAATGAGCAGTTCTTC. Protein sequence: CASSLGGSYNEQFF.

The rearrangement links TRBV7-9 to TRBJ2-3, with 13 bases fitting TRBD2. The CDR3 spans 18 residues. V lost 5 bases and J lost 3; bases outside the gene matches: 11. CDR1 SEHNR and CDR2 FQNEAQ come from the germline V gene (reference sequence). The CDR3: CASSIKFGTSGKTDTQYF. The CDR3 region has the DNA TGTGCCAGCAGCATAAAGTTCGGGACTAGCGGGAAGACAGATACGCAGTATTTT.

The chain recombines TRBV4-2 with TRBJ2-7; no clear D gene. This CDR3 has 14 amino acids. V dropped 0 bases and J dropped 8 bases, with 14 bases sitting between them. Per germline, CDR1 LGHNA and CDR2 YNFKEQ. The chain's CDR3 is CASSQDREAIQQYF. CDR3 nucleotide sequence: TGTGCCAGCAGCCAAGATCGAGAGGCCATCCAGCAGTACTTC.

The gene calls are TRBV19 and TRBJ1-4, with 9 bases identical to TRBD1. This CDR3 region has 14 residues. CDR1 and CDR2 (germline): LNHDA, SQIVND (reference sequence). V shed 7 bases, J shed 6 bases, and the junction held 6 bases outside the gene matches. This chain's CDR3 is CASKPQGADEKLFF. CDR3 nucleotide sequence: TGTGCCAGTAAACCACAGGGGGCTGATGAAAAACTGTTTTTT.

This chain joins TRBV7-3 and TRBJ2-3; 12 bases map to TRBD1. Germline V gene sequence: CDR1 SGHTA, CDR2 FQGTGA. The V gene end was trimmed by 5 bases and the J gene end by 4 bases; junction bases not matched to a gene: 13. The length of the CDR3 is 18 residues. As DNA, the CDR3 is TGTGCCAGCAGCCCAATCTCCGGGACAGGGGGCCAAGCAGATACGCAGTATTTT. Its protein product is CASSPISGTGGQADTQYF.

This clone was seen a handful of times. The rearrangement uses TRBV18 and TRBJ2-7; TRBD1 matches 10 bases. The J segment lost 0 bases and the V segment lost 3 bases, leaving 8 bases of the junction unmatched. Germline V lookup: CDR1 KGHSH, CDR2 LQKENI. CDR3 length equals 17 residues. The CDR3 DNA sequence: TGTGCCAGCTCACCGGGACAGGGGAATACTGGCTCCTACGAGCAGTACTTC. The encoded protein is CASSPGQGNTGSYEQYF.

The J gene is TRBJ1-1, the V gene TRBV7-2, with a possible D match to TRBD1 (5 bases). The V end was cut by 4 bases, the J end by 11 bases, with 17 bases between. The CDR3 has 13 residues. CDR1 is SGHTA, CDR2 FQGNSA, per germline. CDR3 sequence reads: CASSWWGEPGAFF. CDR3 DNA: TGTGCCAGCAGCTGGTGGGGCGAACCTGGGGCTTTCTTT.

The chain combines TRBV7-9 with TRBJ1-1; no clear D gene. Germline values: CDR1 SEHNR, CDR2 FQNEAQ (reference sequence). This CDR3 has 13 amino acids. V was shortened by 6 bases and J by 4 bases, with 12 bases between the two germline ends. For the CDR3, the DNA is TGTGCCAGCAGACGAGGGTCGGGCACTGAAGCTTTCTTT. It is translated as CASRRGSGTEAFF.

The rearrangement joins TRBV5-1 to TRBJ1-2; perhaps TRBD1 as D (5 bases). Germline CDR1 and CDR2: SGHRS and YFSETQ. Trimming took 1 base from V and 7 from J, leaving 14 bases between them. The CDR3 is 14 residues long. The CDR3 nucleotides read TGCGCCAGCAGCTTGTGGAGGGGTTCGTTTGGCTACACCTTC. This gives the protein CASSLWRGSFGYTF.

This rearrangement joins TRBV7-9 to TRBJ2-5; D may be TRBD2 (5 bases). V was clipped by 3 bases and J by 2 bases, with 13 bases between them. This CDR3 has 15 residues. Germline-derived CDR1 and CDR2 are SEHNR and FQNEAQ (reference sequence). CDR3 loop: CASSFLAGIQETQYF. CDR3 in DNA: TGTGCCAGCAGCTTCCTCGCGGGTATTCAAGAGACCCAGTACTTC.

The genes are TRBV5-1 and TRBJ2-1; 12 nucleotides align to TRBD1. J gave up 12 bases and V 4 bases, and 11 bases lay outside the gene matches. CDR3 length: 15 residues. The germline V gene encodes CDR1 SGHRS and CDR2 YFSETQ. The CDR3 is CASSPGTGGTEGQFF. The DNA of the CDR3 is TGCGCCAGCAGCCCCGGGACAGGGGGCACCGAGGGGCAGTTCTTC.

Comments on this clone: This sample includes further DNA sequences coding for the same CDR3. The V call is TRBV30, the J call TRBJ2-3; TRBD2 agrees at 10 bases. The CDR3 spans 17 residues. V shed 5 bases, J shed 4 bases, and the junction held 15 bases outside the gene matches. Germline-derived CDR1 and CDR2 are GTSNPN and SVGIG (reference sequence). CDR3 nucleotide sequence: TGTGCCTGGGGACTAGCGGACTACGAAACCTCCCCAGATACGCAGTATTTT. Its translation: CAWGLADYETSPDTQYF.

This clone was picked up one time. This chain joins TRBV9 and TRBJ2-5; D gene ambiguous. Germline V CDR1 and CDR2: SGDLS, YYNGEE. V was clipped by 0 bases and J by 5 bases, with 5 bases between them. The CDR3 runs to 12 residues. CDR3 in amino acids: CASSVDLETQYF. As DNA, the CDR3 is TGTGCCAGCAGCGTAGACTTGGAGACCCAGTACTTC.